The 22 T cell receptor beta chains in this list originate from one sample, sequenced in a study of cytomegalovirus exposure and HLA in healthy donors. PCR involved 60 Vbeta and 13 Jbeta primers. TCRdb's table, derived via immunoSEQ multiplex PCR, lists solely in-frame clones and lacks some. The sample lists approximately 85,000 clones, about four fifths occurring once. Sample: PBMCs. The source of these receptors is a man aged 25-40 years in good health and CMV-seronegative.

The chain combines TRBV2 with TRBJ2-5, with TRBD2 as a possible D gene (7 bases). CDR1 is SNHLY and CDR2 is FYNNEI in the germline V gene. This CDR3 is 13 amino acids long. Trimming left V 8 bases short and J 4 bases short, with 14 bases between. As DNA, the CDR3 is TGTGCCAGCTGCGGGGGCCTACTAGAGACCCAGTACTTC. The encoded protein is CASCGGLLETQYF.

The chain uses TRBV19 and TRBJ2-1; 8 nucleotides align to TRBD2. Germline V gene data show CDR1 as LNHDA and CDR2 as SQIVND (reference sequence). V shed 8 bases, J shed 9 bases, and the junction held 12 bases outside the gene matches. The CDR3 runs to 14 residues. The CDR3 sequence: CASRISGGASEQFF. CDR3 DNA sequence: TGTGCCAGTCGAATTTCGGGGGGGGCGAGTGAGCAGTTCTTC.

The chain carries TRBV9 and TRBJ1-1, with TRBD1 matching 8 bases. V was clipped by 0 bases and J by 8 bases; unmatched bases: 0. Germline loops: CDR1 SGDLS, CDR2 YYNGEE. The CDR3 is 12 residues long. In DNA, the CDR3 is TGTGCCAGCAGCGTAGGGGACAGGGAAGCTTTCTTT. Its translation: CASSVGDREAFF.

This clone was counted a single time. This sequence joins TRBV6-1 and TRBJ2-7; maybe TRBD1 (5 bases). This CDR3 is 15 amino acids long. V lost 3 bases and J lost 0, with 12 bases in between. Germline CDR1 MNHNS, CDR2 SASEGT. The CDR3 reads CASSDAQGSSYEQYF. CDR3 in DNA: TGTGCCAGCAGTGACGCCCAGGGCAGCTCCTACGAGCAGTACTTC.

This clone was recorded a few times. V is TRBV5-6 and J is TRBJ1-1; 9 bases align to TRBD1. Looked up from germline, CDR1 is SGHDT and CDR2 is YYEEEE. The CDR3 is 14 amino acids. The V gene end was trimmed by 2 bases and the J gene end by 4 bases; junction bases not matched to a gene: 3. CDR3 bases: TGTGCCAGCAGCTTTGACAGGGGGTTCACTGAAGCTTTCTTT. It translates to CASSFDRGFTEAFF.

CDR3 sequence: CASRKGQGIGNSPLHF. The CDR3 region has the DNA TGTGCCAGCAGGAAGGGACAGGGGATTGGTAATTCACCCCTCCACTTT. The rearrangement joins TRBV5-6 to TRBJ1-6; 10 bases are shared with TRBD1. Trimming cost V 5 bases and J 6 bases; bases outside gene matches: 8. From germline, CDR1 is SGHDT and CDR2 YYEEEE. CDR3 length equals 16 residues.

J is TRBJ2-7 and V is TRBV6-5, with D maybe TRBD2 (6 bases). V lost 5 bases and J 3 bases, leaving 17 bases between the germline ends. In germline, CDR1 is MNHEY, CDR2 SVGAGI. The CDR3 totals 15 residues. The CDR3 nucleotides read TGTGCCAGCAGTCTCACAGCTAGCGCTTACTACGAGCAGTACTTC. It encodes CASSLTASAYYEQYF.

In this sample, this clone turned up once. This chain uses TRBV10-3 with TRBJ1-1, with D unclear. Looked up from germline, CDR1 is ENHRY and CDR2 is SYGVKD. The CDR3 is 13 residues long. With 10 bases removed from V and 3 bases from J, the gap between germline ends came to 15 bases. CDR3 sequence reads: CASNDSPDTEAFF. The CDR3 DNA sequence: TGTGCCAGCAATGATAGTCCGGACACTGAAGCTTTCTTT.

This rearrangement joins TRBV7-9 to TRBJ1-1, with D possibly being TRBD1 (6 bases). Germline values: CDR1 SEHNR, CDR2 FQNEAQ (reference sequence). The CDR3 extends over 13 amino acids. The ends were cut back, 5 bases at V and 10 bases at J, with 17 bases in the middle. CDR3: CASSVVQGGGAFF. The DNA for the CDR3 is TGTGCCAGCAGCGTAGTACAGGGCGGCGGAGCTTTCTTT.

The CDR3 region is CAISDIDRYYGYTF. CDR3 DNA sequence: TGTGCCATCAGTGACATTGACAGGTACTATGGCTACACCTTC. This sequence joins TRBV10-3 and TRBJ1-2; a weak D match, TRBD1 (6 bases). V was clipped by 3 bases and J by 3 bases, with 11 bases between them. Germline V CDR1 and CDR2: ENHRY, SYGVKD. This CDR3 has 14 residues.

The chain has TRBV5-1 and TRBJ2-7, with TRBD2 identical over 7 bases. Germline V lookup: CDR1 SGHRS, CDR2 YFSETQ. The V gene end was trimmed by 5 bases and the J gene end by 5 bases; junction bases not matched to a gene: 1. CDR3 length: 11 residues. Here the CDR3 reads CASRGGNEQYF. CDR3 nucleotides: TGCGCCAGCAGGGGGGGGAACGAGCAGTACTTC.

The chain combines TRBV7-6 with TRBJ2-5; 8 bases line up with TRBD1. The CDR3 contains 14 residues. J lost 5 bases, V lost 5 bases, and 7 bases had no gene match. Germline V gives CDR1 SGHVS, CDR2 FNYEAQ. The DNA of the CDR3 is TGTGCCAGCAGCGCCACAGGGGGGAGGGAGACCCAGTACTTC. Residues: CASSATGGRETQYF.

V usage is TRBV5-1 and J usage is TRBJ2-1, with D possibly TRBD2 on 6 matching bases. The CDR3 sequence is 13 residues long. Trimming stripped 2 bases from V and 5 bases from J, with 8 bases between. Germline V CDR1 and CDR2: SGHRS, YFSETQ. The CDR3 DNA sequence: TGCGCCAGCAGCTTTGGCGGGAACAATGAGCAGTTCTTC. This sequence encodes CASSFGGNNEQFF.

This chain uses TRBV5-8 with TRBJ1-1, with 7 bases identical to TRBD1. Germline loops: CDR1 SGHTS, CDR2 YDEGEE. The CDR3 sequence is 14 residues long. V was clipped by 4 bases and J by 5 bases; unmatched bases: 8. DNA of the CDR3: TGTGCCAGCAGCCTGGACAGGTCCCGTACTGAAGCTTTCTTT. It codes for CASSLDRSRTEAFF.

The V call is TRBV7-9, the J call TRBJ1-2; D is uncertain. V was cut by 5 bases and J by 4 bases, with 17 bases left in between. Germline CDR1 is SEHNR and CDR2 is FQNEAQ (reference sequence). The length of the CDR3 is 15 residues. CDR3 in amino acids: CASSHSTRSLYGYTF. For the CDR3, the DNA is TGTGCCAGCAGCCACTCCACCAGGTCCCTCTATGGCTACACCTTC.

The CDR3 nucleotides read TGTGCCAGCAGTGAAGTGGGACAGGGACTAGGGCCCCAGCATTTT. It specifies CASSEVGQGLGPQHF. J is TRBJ1-5 and V is TRBV2; 9 bases match TRBD1. The germline V gene has CDR1 SNHLY and CDR2 FYNNEI. The V and J ends lost 1 base and 9 bases, in that order; junction bases with no gene match: 7. The CDR3 has 15 residues.

The V gene is TRBV4-1, the J gene TRBJ1-1, with a possible D match to TRBD1 (5 bases). Trimming stripped 5 bases from V and 1 base from J, with 11 bases between. Germline loops: CDR1 MGHRA, CDR2 YSYEKL. This CDR3 has 14 amino acids. The CDR3: CASSGDGQNTEAFF. The CDR3 region has the DNA TGCGCCAGCAGCGGCGACGGACAGAACACTGAAGCTTTCTTT.

The chain links TRBV4-3 to TRBJ1-4, with 7 bases fitting TRBD1. CDR1 is LGHNA and CDR2 is YSLEER in the germline V gene. This CDR3 region has 15 residues. Germline trimming cut 0 bases from V and 5 bases from J; bases unmatched to any gene: 3. The CDR3 loop reads CASSQEETGNEKLFF. The CDR3 nucleotides read TGCGCCAGCAGCCAAGAGGAGACAGGGAATGAAAAACTGTTTTTT.

The chain carries TRBV2 and TRBJ2-1; 9 bases are shared with TRBD1. J was trimmed by 4 bases and V by 5 bases; bases with no gene match: 12. Looked up from germline, CDR1 is SNHLY and CDR2 is FYNNEI. The CDR3 length is 17 residues. The CDR3 region is CASSRIRTGARYNEQFF. In nucleotides, the CDR3 is TGTGCCAGCAGTAGGATTCGGACAGGGGCCCGGTACAATGAGCAGTTCTTC.

The V call is TRBV19, the J call TRBJ1-1, with D unclear. V was trimmed by 6 bases and J by 0 bases, leaving 26 bases between them. The CDR3 totals 19 residues. The germline gives CDR1 LNHDA, CDR2 SQIVND (reference sequence). The CDR3 sequence is CASRPLLGRGGPMNTEAFF. The CDR3 DNA follows: TGTGCCAGTAGGCCCCTTCTTGGGCGGGGAGGGCCTATGAACACTGAAGCTTTCTTT.

V gene TRBV27 combines with J gene TRBJ1-1; TRBD1 matches at 7 bases. Germline V gene lookup returns CDR1 MNHEY and CDR2 SMNVEV (reference sequence). CDR3 length: 15 amino acids. The trim removed 4 bases at V and 7 bases at J, leaving 12 bases unmatched. CDR3 DNA sequence: TGTGCCAGCAGTTCAGACAGGGTCGCCCCCTTTGAAGCTTTCTTT. Translating gives CASSSDRVAPFEAFF.

This clone was detected a few times. The chain carries TRBV27 and TRBJ2-7, with D tentatively TRBD2 (7 bases). The germline gives CDR1 MNHEY, CDR2 SMNVEV (reference sequence). Between the trimmed V and J ends, which lost 6 bases and 0 bases, there was a span of 18 bases. The CDR3 is made up of 16 amino acids. CDR3 protein: CASSRLGGAHSYEQYF. The CDR3 region has the DNA TGTGCCAGCAGCCGATTGGGGGGGGCCCACTCCTACGAGCAGTACTTC.